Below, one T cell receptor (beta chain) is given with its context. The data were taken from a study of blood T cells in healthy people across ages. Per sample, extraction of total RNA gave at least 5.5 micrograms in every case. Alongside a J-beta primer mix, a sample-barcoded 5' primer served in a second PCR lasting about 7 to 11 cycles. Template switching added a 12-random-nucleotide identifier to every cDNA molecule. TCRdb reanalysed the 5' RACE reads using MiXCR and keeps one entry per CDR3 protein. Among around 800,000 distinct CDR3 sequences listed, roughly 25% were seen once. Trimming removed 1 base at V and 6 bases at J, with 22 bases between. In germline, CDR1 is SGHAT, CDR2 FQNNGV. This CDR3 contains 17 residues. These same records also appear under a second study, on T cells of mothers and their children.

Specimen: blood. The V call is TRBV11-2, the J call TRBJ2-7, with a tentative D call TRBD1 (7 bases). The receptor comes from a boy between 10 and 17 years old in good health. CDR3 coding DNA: TGTGCCAGCAGCTTAGGGTTGCGGACAGGAGGGCAAGGCGAGCAGTACTTC. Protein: CASSLGLRTGGQGEQYF.